A selection of T cell receptor beta chains follows, all from one sample in a study of regulatory dendritic cells for organ transplantation. The repertoire was sequenced with immunoSEQ multiplex PCR; TCRdb's copy has only in-frame clones and lacks some. The sample comprises 9,500 to 15,000 clones, around two thirds of which are singletons, and 0.63% rests with the top ten. These receptors lack a known antigen. The specimen sequenced was naive CD4+ T cells from blood cultured with regulatory dendritic cells. All receptors come from a human donor in good health. Each CDR3 is given with its conserved first and last residue. D genes are given only for firm matches. The size field is filled for only some rows; it gives once, few, many or a size class.

TRBV5-4	few	.	TRBJ2-1	TGTGCCAGCAGTCGACAGTACAATGAGCAGTTCTTC	CASSRQYNEQFF
TRBV11-1	.	TRBD1	TRBJ1-3	TGTGCCAGCAGCCACCGGGACAGGGAGAGAAACACCATATATTTT	CASSHRDRERNTIYF
TRBV18	.	TRBD1	TRBJ1-5	TGTGCCAGCTCACCGAGTCCCGGGACAGGGGCGGGGGATCAGCCCCAGCATTTT	CASSPSPGTGAGDQPQHF
TRBV5-4	.	TRBD1	TRBJ2-3	TGTGCCAGCAGGGCCGGGACAGGGATTGGAGATACGCAGTATTTT	CASRAGTGIGDTQYF
TRBV18	.	.	TRBJ2-7	TGTGCCAGCTCACTCGGACAGCTCGAGCAGTACTTC	CASSLGQLEQYF
TRBV5-5	few	.	TRBJ1-5	TGTGCCAGCAGCACCCACGACAAAGATCAGCCCCAGCATTTT	CASSTHDKDQPQHF
TRBV5-1	.	TRBD2	TRBJ2-3	TGCGCCAGCAGCTTGTTAATGGCGGGGGGGCTTGGTACGCAGTATTTT	CASSLLMAGGLGTQYF
TRBV27	.	TRBD2	TRBJ2-7	TGTGCCAGCACCCTGACTAGCGGGGGCTCCTACGAGCAGTACTTC	CASTLTSGGSYEQYF
TRBV9	.	TRBD1	TRBJ2-7	TGTGCCAGCAGCTTCCGGGACAGGGATTACGAGCAGTACTTC	CASSFRDRDYEQYF
TRBV7-2	few	.	TRBJ1-2	TGTGCCAGCAGCTTAAAGGGGCAGGACTATGGCTACACCTTC	CASSLKGQDYGYTF
TRBV10-3	.	TRBD2	TRBJ2-2	TGTGCCATCAGTTCCGGGACTAGTCCCACCGGGGAGCTGTTTTTT	CAISSGTSPTGELFF
TRBV6-4	.	TRBD1	TRBJ1-5	TGTTTTCCAGGGACAGGGCCGCGGAGCAATCAGCCCCAGCATTTT	CFPGTGPRSNQPQHF
TRBV15	.	.	TRBJ2-7	TGTGCCACCAGCAGAGAGTCAGGATTCTACGAGCAGTACTTC	CATSRESGFYEQYF
TRBV5-4	.	TRBD1	TRBJ2-2	TGTGCCAGCAGCTTGGCCGGGACAGGGAGCACCGGGGAGCTGTTTTTT	CASSLAGTGSTGELFF
TRBV27	few	TRBD2	TRBJ2-3	TGTGCCAGCAGAAGAAGGGACTACACAGATACGCAGTATTTT	CASRRRDYTDTQYF